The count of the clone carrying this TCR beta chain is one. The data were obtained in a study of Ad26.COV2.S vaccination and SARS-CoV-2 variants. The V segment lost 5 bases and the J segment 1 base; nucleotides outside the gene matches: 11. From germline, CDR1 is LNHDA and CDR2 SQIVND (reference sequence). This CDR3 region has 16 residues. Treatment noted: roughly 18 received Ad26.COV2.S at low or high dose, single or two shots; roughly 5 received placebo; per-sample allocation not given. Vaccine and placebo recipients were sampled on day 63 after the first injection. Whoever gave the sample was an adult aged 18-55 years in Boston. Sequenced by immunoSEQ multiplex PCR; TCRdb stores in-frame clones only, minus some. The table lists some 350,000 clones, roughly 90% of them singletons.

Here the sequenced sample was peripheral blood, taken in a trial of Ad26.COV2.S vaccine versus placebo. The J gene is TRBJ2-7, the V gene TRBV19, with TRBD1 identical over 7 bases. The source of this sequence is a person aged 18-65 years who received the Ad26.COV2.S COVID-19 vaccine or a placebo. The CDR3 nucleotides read TGTGCCAGTAGTGGATTGGGACAGTGGGGTTCCTACGAGCAGTACTTC. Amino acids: CASSGLGQWGSYEQYF.